The 20 T cell receptor beta chains given below trace back to one sample, sequenced in a study of T cells after yellow fever vaccination (dated by TCRdb to about 2019). What this sample's treatment or condition label stands for: live attenuated yellow fever vaccine strain. Library generation was performed with 5' RACE. Sequencing instrument: Illumina NovaSeq 6000. The raw public reads went through TCRdb reprocessing: fastp at Q25, MiXCR clone calling, in-frame beta chains kept. Entries are consolidated by CDR3 protein sequence, retaining the most common genes and DNA. For this sample there are around 250,000 distinct CDR3 sequences; around 4.9% appear just once. The ten biggest clones cover roughly 3% of the sample. The sample in question was CD4+ T cells sorted from PBMCs, obtained on the day of the yellow fever booster vaccination. The origin of the receptors is a man between 18 and 29 years old who received the YFV17D yellow fever vaccine.

This chain joins TRBV12-3 or TRBV12-4 and TRBJ1-2; a possible D gene is TRBD1 (5 bases). The V gene lost 5 bases and the J gene lost 3 bases, with 16 bases spanning the gap. This CDR3 spans 15 amino acids. The CDR3 DNA reads as TGTGCCAGCAGTCTCGGGGCAGGAGCAGACTATGGCTACACCTTC. Protein product: CASSLGAGADYGYTF.

This clonotype has ten or more counts. The chain links TRBV7-3 to TRBJ2-3, with D unresolved. CDR1 and CDR2 from the germline V gene are SGHTA and FQGTGA. Trimming removed 3 bases at V and 0 bases at J, with 7 bases between. The CDR3 is 14 residues long. CDR3 nucleotide sequence: TGTGCCAGCAGCTTGCGGTGGAGCACAGATACGCAGTATTTT. Translating gives CASSLRWSTDTQYF.

This clonotype showed up just a few times. This chain uses TRBV28 with TRBJ2-2, with D possibly being TRBD1 or TRBD2 (5 bases each). CDR1 is MDHEN and CDR2 is SYDVKM in the germline V gene. V lost 2 bases to trimming and J lost 0 bases, with 10 bases between them. CDR3 length: 16 amino acids. This chain's CDR3 is CASSLGTFANTGELFF. CDR3 nucleotides: TGTGCCAGCAGTTTAGGGACGTTCGCGAACACCGGGGAGCTGTTTTTT.

This clonotype was seen at least ten times. This chain links TRBV5-4 with TRBJ2-2, with TRBD1 as a possible D gene (5 bases). V lost 0 bases and J lost 5, with 11 bases in between. CDR3 length: 15 residues. The germline CDR1 and CDR2 sequences are SGHNT and YYREEE (reference sequence). The CDR3 spells CASSLGQIRTGELFF. In nucleotides, the CDR3 is TGTGCCAGCAGCTTGGGACAGATAAGGACCGGGGAGCTGTTTTTT.

This clonotype has at least ten counts. The J gene is TRBJ2-1, the V gene TRBV11-2, with D unresolved. CDR3 length equals 11 residues. Germline V lookup: CDR1 SGHAT, CDR2 FQNNGV. V was pared by 0 bases and J by 9 bases, with 3 bases between. In DNA, the CDR3 is TGTGCCAGCAGCTTAGACTTTGAGCAGTTCTTC. Protein sequence: CASSLDFEQFF.

This clonotype was counted between two and nine times. This rearrangement joins TRBV6-6 to TRBJ2-7; D possibly corresponds to TRBD1 (5 bases). CDR1 and CDR2 from the germline V gene are MNHNY and SVGAGI (reference sequence). V was shortened by 7 bases and J by 3 bases, with 16 bases between the two germline ends. The CDR3 extends over 14 amino acids. CDR3 protein: CASNNRQRVYEQYF. CDR3 nucleotides: TGTGCCAGCAACAATAGACAGAGAGTCTACGAGCAGTACTTC.

This clonotype was counted only a few times. The chain has TRBV15 and TRBJ1-5; D remains unclear. Germline CDR1 and CDR2: LNHNV and YYDKDF (reference sequence). Trimming cost V 2 bases and J 0 bases, with 17 bases left between them. The CDR3 has 18 residues. CDR3 protein: CATSRSLLAPASNQPQHF. The CDR3, as DNA: TGTGCCACCAGCAGATCCTTATTGGCCCCGGCTAGCAATCAGCCCCAGCATTTT.

The chain employs TRBV5-1 and TRBJ2-1; D may be TRBD2 (6 bases). Germline CDR1 is SGHRS and CDR2 is YFSETQ. With 2 bases removed from V and 0 bases from J, the gap between germline ends came to 12 bases. The CDR3 contains 16 residues. CDR3 sequence: CASSLGGTGSYNEQFF. CDR3 bases: TGCGCCAGCAGCTTAGGCGGGACCGGCTCCTACAATGAGCAGTTCTTC.

This chain links TRBV3-1 with TRBJ2-7, with a tentative D call TRBD2 (6 bases). The length of the CDR3 is 17 residues. The germline V and J ends were trimmed by 0 bases and 0 bases, with 15 bases remaining between them. Germline-derived CDR1 and CDR2 are LGHDT and YNNKEL (reference sequence). CDR3 sequence: CASSQDPLFGGSYEQYF. In DNA, the CDR3 is TGTGCCAGCAGCCAAGATCCCCTTTTCGGGGGCTCCTACGAGCAGTACTTC.

The chain uses TRBV7-9 and TRBJ2-6; D perhaps matches TRBD1 (6 bases). There are 16 residues in the CDR3. Germline loops: CDR1 SEHNR, CDR2 FQNEAQ (reference sequence). Trimming removed 4 bases from V and 3 bases from J, with 13 bases in between. The CDR3 bases are TGTGCCAGCAGCTACTTGACAGGATTTGGGGCCAACGTCCTGACTTTC. Encoded protein: CASSYLTGFGANVLTF.

This clonotype was counted ten times or more. The chain employs TRBV3-1 and TRBJ2-7, with 7 bases aligning to TRBD1. V was clipped by 1 base and J by 3 bases; unmatched bases: 3. The CDR3 sequence is 14 residues long. Germline lookup yields CDR1 LGHDT and CDR2 YNNKEL (reference sequence). The CDR3 is CASSQGTGFYEQYF. The CDR3 bases are TGTGCCAGCAGCCAAGGGACAGGATTCTACGAGCAGTACTTC.

This clonotype has at least ten counts. The chain combines TRBV20-1 with TRBJ1-1; unclear D gene. CDR1 DFQATT and CDR2 SNEGSKA come from the germline V gene (reference sequence). The CDR3 is 10 residues long. Here the CDR3 reads CSDSVPEAFF. CDR3 DNA sequence: TGCAGCGATTCGGTTCCTGAAGCTTTCTTT.

This clonotype came up a few times. This chain links TRBV7-2 with TRBJ1-5; D is perhaps TRBD1 (5 bases). Germline V gene sequence: CDR1 SGHTA, CDR2 FQGNSA. The V and J ends lost 3 bases and 4 bases respectively, with 10 bases between them. CDR3 size: 14 residues. The CDR3 here is CASSFDSTNQPQHF. The DNA of the CDR3 is TGTGCCAGCAGCTTCGACAGTACGAATCAGCCCCAGCATTTT.

The genes are TRBV23-1 and TRBJ2-1, with no clear D. TRBV23-1 is classed as an ORF, of uncertain function. There are 17 residues in the CDR3. V gave up 3 bases and J gave up 3 bases, with 18 bases separating them. The CDR3 loop reads CASSHPDATLYYNEQFF. The CDR3 DNA follows: TGCGCCAGCAGTCACCCGGATGCGACCCTTTACTACAATGAGCAGTTCTTC.

The rearrangement uses TRBV5-1 and TRBJ2-5; tentative D call: TRBD2 (6 bases). The length of the CDR3 is 15 residues. Germline V CDR1 and CDR2: SGHRS, YFSETQ. Trimming shortened V by 4 bases and J by 2 bases, and 15 bases separated the two germline ends. The CDR3 loop reads CASSRGAGLQETQYF. The CDR3, as DNA: TGCGCCAGCAGCCGCGGCGCGGGGCTACAAGAGACCCAGTACTTC.

This clonotype has just a few counts. The chain combines TRBV7-2 with TRBJ2-7, with D uncertain. CDR3 size: 12 residues. Germline V CDR1 and CDR2: SGHTA, FQGNSA. Trimming removed 4 bases from V and 0 bases from J, with 4 bases in between. The CDR3 coding sequence is TGTGCCAGCAGCTCGAGCTCCTACGAGCAGTACGTC. The encoded protein is CASSSSSYEQYV.

This clonotype has only one observation. The gene calls are TRBV6-6 and TRBJ2-5, with 7 bases fitting TRBD1. The germline V gene encodes CDR1 MNHNY and CDR2 SVGAGI (reference sequence). The J segment lost 3 bases and the V segment lost 5 bases, leaving 3 bases of the junction unmatched. The CDR3 runs to 13 residues. The CDR3 nucleotides are TGTGCCAGCAGTATGGGACAGAAAGAGACCCAGTACTTC. It encodes CASSMGQKETQYF.

V usage is TRBV3-1 and J usage is TRBJ1-5, with D uncertain. V was cut by 0 bases and J by 2 bases, with 11 bases left in between. This CDR3 has 16 residues. Per germline, CDR1 LGHDT and CDR2 YNNKEL (reference sequence). The CDR3 protein is CASSQDGGRGNQPQHF. The CDR3 DNA sequence: TGTGCCAGCAGCCAAGACGGAGGACGCGGCAATCAGCCCCAGCATTTT.

This chain links TRBV7-2 with TRBJ2-1; the match to TRBD2 covers 10 bases. V lost 1 base to trimming and J lost 5 bases; unmatched junction nucleotides: 11. CDR3 length: 18 amino acids. Per germline, CDR1 SGHTA and CDR2 FQGNSA. CDR3 loop: CASSLEALSSGGNNEQFF. CDR3 sequence (DNA): TGTGCCAGCAGCTTAGAGGCCCTTTCTAGCGGGGGAAACAATGAGCAGTTCTTC.

There are a few counts of this clonotype. The chain uses TRBV18 and TRBJ2-7; 9 nucleotides match TRBD1. J gave up 2 bases and V 6 bases, and 5 bases lay outside the gene matches. Germline lookup yields CDR1 KGHSH and CDR2 LQKENI. The CDR3 runs to 14 residues. CDR3 amino acids: CASSSGTGPYEQYF. The CDR3 region has the DNA TGTGCCAGCTCCTCCGGGACAGGGCCCTACGAGCAGTACTTC.